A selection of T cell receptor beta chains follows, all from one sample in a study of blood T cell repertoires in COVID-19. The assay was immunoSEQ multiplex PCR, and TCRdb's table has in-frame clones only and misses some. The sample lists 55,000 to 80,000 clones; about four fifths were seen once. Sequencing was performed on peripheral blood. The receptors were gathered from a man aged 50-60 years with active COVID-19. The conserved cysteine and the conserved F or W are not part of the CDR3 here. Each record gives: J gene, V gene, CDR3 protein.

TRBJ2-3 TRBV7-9 ASSLGSTDTQY
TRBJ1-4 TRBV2 ATRETGTNEKLF
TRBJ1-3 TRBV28 ASRDRGNTIY
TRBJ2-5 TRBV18 ASSPRQQETQY
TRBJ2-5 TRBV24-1 APHRSKEETQY
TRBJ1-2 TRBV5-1 ASSSSRWGFLRGYT
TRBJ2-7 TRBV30 AWSVTVPEQY
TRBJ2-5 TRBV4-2 ASSQGGQARETQY
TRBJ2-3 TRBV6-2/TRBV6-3 ASSSSRGASGNTDTQY
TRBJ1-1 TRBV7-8 ASSFRTGGGSGTEAF
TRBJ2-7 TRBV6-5 ASSPRRGDYEQY
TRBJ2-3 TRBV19 ASSISVGLGYTDTQY
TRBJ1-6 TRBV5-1 ASSPTRERNSPLH
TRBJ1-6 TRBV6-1 ASSEHGQNSPLH
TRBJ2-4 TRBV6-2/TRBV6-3 ASSRGNVKNIQY
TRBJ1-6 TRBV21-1 ASSKESGRSSYNSPLH
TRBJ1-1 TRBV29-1 SVRDRGRGTEAF
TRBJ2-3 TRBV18 ASSSLGGKDTQY
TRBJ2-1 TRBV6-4 ASSQTGWNEQF
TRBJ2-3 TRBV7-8 ASSSTRIAGMSSTDTQY
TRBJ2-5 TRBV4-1 ASRGTSGRTGETQY
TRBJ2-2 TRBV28 ASTWQGLAGGPRTGELF
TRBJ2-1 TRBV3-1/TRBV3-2 ASSQEVPGLDNEQF
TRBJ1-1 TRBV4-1 ASSTTGTGLSQAF
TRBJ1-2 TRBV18 ASSPGNRGRGDGYT
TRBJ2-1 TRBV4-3 ASSQGTRVDNEQF
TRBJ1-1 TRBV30 AWRESGLSEAF
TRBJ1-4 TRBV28 ASTPGDTKNEKLF
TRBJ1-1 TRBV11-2 ASSNDRMNTEAF